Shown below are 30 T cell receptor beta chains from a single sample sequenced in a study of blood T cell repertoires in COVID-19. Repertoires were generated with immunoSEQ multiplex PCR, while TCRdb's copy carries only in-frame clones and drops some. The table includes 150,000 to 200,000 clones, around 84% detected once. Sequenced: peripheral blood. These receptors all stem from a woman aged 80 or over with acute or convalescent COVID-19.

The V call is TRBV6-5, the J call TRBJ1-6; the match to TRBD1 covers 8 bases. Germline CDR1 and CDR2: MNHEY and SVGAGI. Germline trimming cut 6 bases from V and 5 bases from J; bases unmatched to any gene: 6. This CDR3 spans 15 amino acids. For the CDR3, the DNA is TGTGCCAGCAGCCATCAGGGGGCTGATAATTCACCCCTCCACTTT. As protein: CASSHQGADNSPLHF.

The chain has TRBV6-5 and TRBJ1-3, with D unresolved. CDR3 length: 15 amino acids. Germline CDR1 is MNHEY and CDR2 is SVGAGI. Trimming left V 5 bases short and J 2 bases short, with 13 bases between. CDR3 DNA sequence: TGTGCCAGCAGTCCCGAGGCCGGGGCTGGAAACACCATATATTTT. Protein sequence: CASSPEAGAGNTIYF.

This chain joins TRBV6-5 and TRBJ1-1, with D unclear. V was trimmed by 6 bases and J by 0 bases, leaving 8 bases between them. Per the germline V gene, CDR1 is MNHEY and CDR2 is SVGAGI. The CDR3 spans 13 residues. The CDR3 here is CASRLHLNTEAFF. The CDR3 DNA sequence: TGTGCCAGCAGACTCCACTTGAACACTGAAGCTTTCTTT.

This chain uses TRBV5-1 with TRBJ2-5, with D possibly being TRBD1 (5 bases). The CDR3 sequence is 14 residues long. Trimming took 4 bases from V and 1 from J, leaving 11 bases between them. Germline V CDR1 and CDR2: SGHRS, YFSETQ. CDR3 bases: TGCGCCAGCAGCATTCTCGACAGCCAAGAGACCCAGTACTTC. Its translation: CASSILDSQETQYF.

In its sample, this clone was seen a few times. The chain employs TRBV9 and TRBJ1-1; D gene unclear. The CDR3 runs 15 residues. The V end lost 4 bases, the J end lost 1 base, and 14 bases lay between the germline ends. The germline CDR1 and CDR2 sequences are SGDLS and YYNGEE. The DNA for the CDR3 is TGTGCCAGCAGCCCCAGTCGAAGTGCGAACACTGAAGCTTTCTTT. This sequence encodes CASSPSRSANTEAFF. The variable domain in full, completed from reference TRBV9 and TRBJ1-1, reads DSGVTQTPKHLITATGQRVTLRCSPRSGDLSVYWYQQSLDQGLQFLIQYYNGEERAKGNILERFSAQQFPDLHSELNLSSLELGDSALYFCASSPSRSANTEAFFGQGTRLTVV.

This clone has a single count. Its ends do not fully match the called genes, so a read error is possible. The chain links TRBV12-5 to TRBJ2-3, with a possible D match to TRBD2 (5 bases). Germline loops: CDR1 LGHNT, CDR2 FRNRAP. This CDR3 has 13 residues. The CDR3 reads CASGLELRAGERF. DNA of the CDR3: TGTGCTAGTGGTTTGGAGTTGAGGGCAGGAGAGCGTTTT.

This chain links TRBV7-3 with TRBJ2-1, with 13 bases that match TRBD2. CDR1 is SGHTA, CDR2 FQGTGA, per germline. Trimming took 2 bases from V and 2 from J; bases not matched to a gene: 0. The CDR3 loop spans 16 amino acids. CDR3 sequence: CASSLGLAGAYNEQFF. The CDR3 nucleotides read TGTGCCAGCAGCTTAGGACTAGCGGGGGCCTACAATGAGCAGTTCTTC.

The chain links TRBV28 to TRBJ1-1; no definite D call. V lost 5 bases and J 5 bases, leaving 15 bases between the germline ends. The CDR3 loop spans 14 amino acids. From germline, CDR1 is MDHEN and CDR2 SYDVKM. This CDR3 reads CASSPSGSGTEAFF. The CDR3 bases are TGTGCCAGCAGTCCTTCGGGAAGTGGAACTGAAGCTTTCTTT.

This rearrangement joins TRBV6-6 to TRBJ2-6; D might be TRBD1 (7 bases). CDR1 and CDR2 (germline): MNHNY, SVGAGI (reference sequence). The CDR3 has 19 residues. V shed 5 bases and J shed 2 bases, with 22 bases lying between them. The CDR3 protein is CASSPSTGRYATGANVLTF. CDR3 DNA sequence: TGTGCCAGCAGTCCCTCGACAGGGAGGTACGCCACTGGGGCCAACGTCCTGACTTTC.

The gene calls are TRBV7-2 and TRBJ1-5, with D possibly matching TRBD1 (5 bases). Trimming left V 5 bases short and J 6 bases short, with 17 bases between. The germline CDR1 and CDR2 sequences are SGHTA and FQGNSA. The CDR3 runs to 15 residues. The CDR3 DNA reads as TGTGCCAGCAGCCCTAAGGCGGGGGAACGTCAGCCCCAGCATTTT. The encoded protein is CASSPKAGERQPQHF.

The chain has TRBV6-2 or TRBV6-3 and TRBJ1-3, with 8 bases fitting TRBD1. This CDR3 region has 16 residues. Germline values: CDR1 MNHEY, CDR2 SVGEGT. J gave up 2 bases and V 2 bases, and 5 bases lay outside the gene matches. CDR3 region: CASSYRGQVAGNTIYF. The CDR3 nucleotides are TGTGCCAGCAGTTACCGGGGACAGGTTGCTGGAAACACCATATATTTT.

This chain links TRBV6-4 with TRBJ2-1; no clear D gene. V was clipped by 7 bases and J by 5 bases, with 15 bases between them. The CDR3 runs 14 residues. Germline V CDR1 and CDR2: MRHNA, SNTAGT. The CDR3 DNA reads TGTGCCAGCAAAGTTGGTCACCAGAACAATGAGCAGTTCTTC. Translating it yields CASKVGHQNNEQFF.

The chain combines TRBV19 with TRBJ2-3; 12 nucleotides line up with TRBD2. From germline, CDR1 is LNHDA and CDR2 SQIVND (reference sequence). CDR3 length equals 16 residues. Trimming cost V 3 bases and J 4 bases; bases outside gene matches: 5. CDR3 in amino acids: CASSIASGGAADTQYF. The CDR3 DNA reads TGTGCCAGTAGTATCGCTAGCGGGGGGGCTGCAGATACGCAGTATTTT.

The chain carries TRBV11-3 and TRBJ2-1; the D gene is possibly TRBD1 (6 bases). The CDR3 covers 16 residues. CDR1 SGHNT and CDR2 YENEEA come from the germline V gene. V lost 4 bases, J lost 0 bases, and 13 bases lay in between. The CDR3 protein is CASSSGHLSSYNEQFF. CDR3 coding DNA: TGTGCCAGCAGCTCGGGACACTTGAGCTCCTACAATGAGCAGTTCTTC. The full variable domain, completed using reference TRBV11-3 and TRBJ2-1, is EAGVVQSPRYKIIEKKQPVAFWCNPISGHNTLYWYLQNLGQGPELLIRYENEEAVDDSQLPKDRFSAERLKGVDSTLKIQPAELGDSAVYLCASSSGHLSSYNEQFFGPGTRLTVL.

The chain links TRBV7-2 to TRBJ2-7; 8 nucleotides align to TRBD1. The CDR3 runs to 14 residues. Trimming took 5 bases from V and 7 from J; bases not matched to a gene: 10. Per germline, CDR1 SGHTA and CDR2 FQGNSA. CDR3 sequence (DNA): TGTGCCAGCAGCCGGACCCAGGGGGCGCGAGAGCAGTACTTC. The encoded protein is CASSRTQGAREQYF.

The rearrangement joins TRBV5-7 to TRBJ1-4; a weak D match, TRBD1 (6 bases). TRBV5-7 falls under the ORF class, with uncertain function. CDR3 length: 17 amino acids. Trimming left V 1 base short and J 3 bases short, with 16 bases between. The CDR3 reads CASSLNSRGWANEKLFF. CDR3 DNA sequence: TGTGCCAGCAGCTTGAATAGCAGGGGCTGGGCTAATGAAAAACTGTTTTTT.

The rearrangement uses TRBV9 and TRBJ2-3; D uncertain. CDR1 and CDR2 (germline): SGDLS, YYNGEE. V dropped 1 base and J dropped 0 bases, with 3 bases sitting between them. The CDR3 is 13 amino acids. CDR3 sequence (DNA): TGTGCCAGCAGCGTAACTAGCACAGATACGCAGTATTTT. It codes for CASSVTSTDTQYF.

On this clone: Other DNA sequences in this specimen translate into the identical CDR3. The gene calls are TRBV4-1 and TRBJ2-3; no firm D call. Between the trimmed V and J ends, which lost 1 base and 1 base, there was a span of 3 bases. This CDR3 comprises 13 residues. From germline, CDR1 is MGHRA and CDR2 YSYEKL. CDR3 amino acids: CASSQAGTDTQYF. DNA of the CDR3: TGCGCCAGCAGCCAAGCTGGCACAGATACGCAGTATTTT.

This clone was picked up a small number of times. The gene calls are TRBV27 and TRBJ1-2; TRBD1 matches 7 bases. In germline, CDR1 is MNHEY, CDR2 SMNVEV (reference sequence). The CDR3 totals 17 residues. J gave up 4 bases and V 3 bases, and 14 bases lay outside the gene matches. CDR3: CASSFGGQTAATYGYTF. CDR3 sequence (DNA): TGTGCCAGCAGTTTCGGGGGACAGACAGCCGCTACCTATGGCTACACCTTC.

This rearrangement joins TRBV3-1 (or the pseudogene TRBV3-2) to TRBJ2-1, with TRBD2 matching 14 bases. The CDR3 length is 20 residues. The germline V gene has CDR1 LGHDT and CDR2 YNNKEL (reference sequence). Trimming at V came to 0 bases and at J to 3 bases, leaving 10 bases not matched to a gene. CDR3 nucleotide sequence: TGTGCCAGCAGCCAAGACCAAAGGACTAGCGGGAGGTTCGGCTACAATGAGCAGTTCTTC. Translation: CASSQDQRTSGRFGYNEQFF.

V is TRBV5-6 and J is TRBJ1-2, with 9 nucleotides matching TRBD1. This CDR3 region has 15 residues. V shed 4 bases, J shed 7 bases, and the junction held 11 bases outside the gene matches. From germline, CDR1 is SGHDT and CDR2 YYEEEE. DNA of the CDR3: TGTGCCAGCAGCCAAATGGGACAGGGATTCTCTGGCTACACCTTC. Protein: CASSQMGQGFSGYTF.

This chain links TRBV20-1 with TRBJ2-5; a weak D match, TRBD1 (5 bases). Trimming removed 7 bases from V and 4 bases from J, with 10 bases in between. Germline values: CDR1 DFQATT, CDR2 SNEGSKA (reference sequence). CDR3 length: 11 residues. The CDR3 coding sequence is TGCAGTGTAGGGGATTCAGAGACCCAGTACTTC. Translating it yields CSVGDSETQYF.

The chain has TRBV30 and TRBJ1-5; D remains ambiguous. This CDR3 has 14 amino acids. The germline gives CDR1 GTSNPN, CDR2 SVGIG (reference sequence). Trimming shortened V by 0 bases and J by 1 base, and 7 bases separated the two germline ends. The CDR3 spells CAWSVGGSNQPQHF. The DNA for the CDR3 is TGTGCCTGGAGTGTTGGCGGCAGCAATCAGCCCCAGCATTTT.

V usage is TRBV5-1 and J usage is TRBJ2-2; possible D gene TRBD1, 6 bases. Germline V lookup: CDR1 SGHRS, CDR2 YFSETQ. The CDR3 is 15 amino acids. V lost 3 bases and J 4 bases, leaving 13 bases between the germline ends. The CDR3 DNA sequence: TGCGCCAGCAGCTCCTTACAGGGTTTCACCGGGGAGCTGTTTTTT. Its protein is CASSSLQGFTGELFF.

CDR3 DNA sequence: TGTGCCAGCAGCTTACTCAGGCAGGGATCCTACGAGCAGTACTTC. This gives the protein CASSLLRQGSYEQYF. This rearrangement joins TRBV7-9 to TRBJ2-7; possibly TRBD1 for D (5 bases). The CDR3 totals 15 residues. CDR1 is SEHNR and CDR2 is FQNEAQ in the germline V gene (reference sequence). The V and J ends lost 2 bases and 1 base respectively, with 12 bases between them. Full variable domain (outside the CDR3, taken from reference TRBV7-9 and TRBJ2-7): DTGVSQNPRHKITKRGQNVTFRCDPISEHNRLYWYRQTLGQGPEFLTYFQNEAQLEKSRLLSDRFSAERPKGSFSTLEIQRTEQGDSAMYLCASSLLRQGSYEQYFGPGTRLTVT.

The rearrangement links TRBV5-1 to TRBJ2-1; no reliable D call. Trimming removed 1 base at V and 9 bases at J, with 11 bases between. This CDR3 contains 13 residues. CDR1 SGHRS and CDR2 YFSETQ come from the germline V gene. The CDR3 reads CASSLNIAGEQFF. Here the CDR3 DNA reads TGCGCCAGCAGCTTGAATATAGCCGGTGAGCAGTTCTTC.

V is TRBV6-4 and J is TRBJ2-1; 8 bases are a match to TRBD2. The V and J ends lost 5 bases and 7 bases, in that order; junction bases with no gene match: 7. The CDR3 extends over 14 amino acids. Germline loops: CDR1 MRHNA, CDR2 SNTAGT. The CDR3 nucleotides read TGTGCCAGCAGTATAACGGGGGGGCTAAATGAGCAGTTCTTC. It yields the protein CASSITGGLNEQFF.

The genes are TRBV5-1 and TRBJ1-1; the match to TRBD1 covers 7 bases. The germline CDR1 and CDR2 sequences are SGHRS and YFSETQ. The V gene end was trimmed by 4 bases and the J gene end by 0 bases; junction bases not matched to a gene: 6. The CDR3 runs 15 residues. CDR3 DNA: TGCGCCAGCAGCAGTAGGGGACAGATGAACACTGAAGCTTTCTTT. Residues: CASSSRGQMNTEAFF.

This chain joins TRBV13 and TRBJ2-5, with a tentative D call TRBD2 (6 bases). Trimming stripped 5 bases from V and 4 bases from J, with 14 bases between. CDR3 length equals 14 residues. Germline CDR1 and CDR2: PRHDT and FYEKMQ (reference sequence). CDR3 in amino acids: CASSGWGEAETQYF. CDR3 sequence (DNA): TGTGCCAGCAGCGGATGGGGGGAGGCAGAGACCCAGTACTTC.

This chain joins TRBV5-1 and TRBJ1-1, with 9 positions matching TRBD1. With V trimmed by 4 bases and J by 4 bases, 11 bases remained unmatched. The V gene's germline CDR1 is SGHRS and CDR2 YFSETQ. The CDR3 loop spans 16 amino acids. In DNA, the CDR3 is TGCGCCAGCAGCGTGGGACAGGGCCACGCCGGCACTGAAGCTTTCTTT. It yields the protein CASSVGQGHAGTEAFF.